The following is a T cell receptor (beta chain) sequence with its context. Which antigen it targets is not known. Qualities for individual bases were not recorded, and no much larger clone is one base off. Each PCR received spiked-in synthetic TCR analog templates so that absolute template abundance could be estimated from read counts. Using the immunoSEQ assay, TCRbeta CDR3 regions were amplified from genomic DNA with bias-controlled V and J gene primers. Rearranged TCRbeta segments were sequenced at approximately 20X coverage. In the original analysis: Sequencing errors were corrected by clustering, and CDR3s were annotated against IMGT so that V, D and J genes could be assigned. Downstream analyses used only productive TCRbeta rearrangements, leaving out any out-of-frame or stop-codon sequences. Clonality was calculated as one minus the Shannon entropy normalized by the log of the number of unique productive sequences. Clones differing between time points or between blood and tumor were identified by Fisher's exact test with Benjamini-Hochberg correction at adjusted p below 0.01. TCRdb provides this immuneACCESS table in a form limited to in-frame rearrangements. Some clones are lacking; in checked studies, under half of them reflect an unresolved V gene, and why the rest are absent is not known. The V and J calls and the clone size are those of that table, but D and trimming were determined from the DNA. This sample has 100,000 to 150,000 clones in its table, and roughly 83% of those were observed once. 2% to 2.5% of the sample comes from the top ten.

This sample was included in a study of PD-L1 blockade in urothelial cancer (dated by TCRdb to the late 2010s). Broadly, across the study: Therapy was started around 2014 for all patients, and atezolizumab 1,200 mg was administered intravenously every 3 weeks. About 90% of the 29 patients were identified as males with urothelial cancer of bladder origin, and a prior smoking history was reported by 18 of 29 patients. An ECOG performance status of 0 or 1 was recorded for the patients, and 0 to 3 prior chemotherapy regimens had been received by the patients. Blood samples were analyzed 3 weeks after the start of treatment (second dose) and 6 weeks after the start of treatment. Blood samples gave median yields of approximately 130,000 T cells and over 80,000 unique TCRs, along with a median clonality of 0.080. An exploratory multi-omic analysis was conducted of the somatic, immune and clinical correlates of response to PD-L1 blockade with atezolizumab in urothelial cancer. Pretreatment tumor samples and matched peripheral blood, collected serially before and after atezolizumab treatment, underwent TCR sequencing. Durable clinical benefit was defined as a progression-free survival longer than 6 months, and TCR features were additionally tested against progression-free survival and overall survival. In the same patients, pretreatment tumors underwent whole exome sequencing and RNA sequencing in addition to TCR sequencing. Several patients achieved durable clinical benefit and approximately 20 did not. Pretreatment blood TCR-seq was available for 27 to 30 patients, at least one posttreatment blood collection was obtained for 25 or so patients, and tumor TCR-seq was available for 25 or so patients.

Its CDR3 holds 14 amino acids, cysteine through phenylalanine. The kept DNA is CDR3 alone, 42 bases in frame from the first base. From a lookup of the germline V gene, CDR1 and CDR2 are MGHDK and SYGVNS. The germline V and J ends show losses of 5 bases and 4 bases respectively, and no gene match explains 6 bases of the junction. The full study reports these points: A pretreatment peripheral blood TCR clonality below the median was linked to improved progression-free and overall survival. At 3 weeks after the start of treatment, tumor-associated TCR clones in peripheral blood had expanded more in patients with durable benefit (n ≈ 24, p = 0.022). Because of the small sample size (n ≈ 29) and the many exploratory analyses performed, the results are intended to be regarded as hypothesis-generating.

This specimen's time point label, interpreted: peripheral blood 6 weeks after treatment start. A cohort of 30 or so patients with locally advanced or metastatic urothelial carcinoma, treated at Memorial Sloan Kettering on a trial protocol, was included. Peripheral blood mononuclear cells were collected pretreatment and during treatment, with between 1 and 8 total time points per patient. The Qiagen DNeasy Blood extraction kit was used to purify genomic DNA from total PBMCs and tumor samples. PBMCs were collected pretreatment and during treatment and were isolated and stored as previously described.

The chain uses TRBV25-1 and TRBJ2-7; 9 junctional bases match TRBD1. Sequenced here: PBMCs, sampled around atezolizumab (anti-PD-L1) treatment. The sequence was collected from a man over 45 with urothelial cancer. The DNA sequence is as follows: TGTGCCAGCAGTAACGACAGGGGGTCTTACGAGCAGTACTTC. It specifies CASSNDRGSYEQYF.